These T cell receptor beta chains were read from a single sample in a study of brain T cells in children with intractable seizures. Clones were sequenced by immunoSEQ multiplex PCR, and TCRdb holds only the in-frame ones, with some missing. The sample shows over 95,000 clones, roughly 94% of them seen only once. The starting material was peripheral blood, obtained at surgery. The receptor source for this set is a boy younger than two with hemimegalencephaly and intractable seizures. Each CDR3 is given with its conserved first and last residue. D genes are given only for firm matches. Only some rows state a clone size, as once, few, many or a class for expanded clones.

size: .; V: TRBV7-9; J: TRBJ2-3; length: 15; D: TRBD2; DNA: TGTGCCAGCAGCTTTAGGACTAGCGACACAGATACGCAGTATTTT; CDR3: CASSFRTSDTDTQYF
size: .; V: TRBV6-5; J: TRBJ2-7; length: 11; D: .; DNA: TGTGCCAGCACCCGCTCCTACGAGCAGTACTTC; CDR3: CASTRSYEQYF
size: .; V: TRBV6-6; J: TRBJ1-6; length: 11; D: .; DNA: TGTGCCAGCAGTTACCAAGGGTACCTCCACTTT; CDR3: CASSYQGYLHF
size: .; V: TRBV28; J: TRBJ2-7; length: 15; D: .; DNA: TGTGCCAGCAGTAACGGCGGGCTCCCCGATGGAGAGCAGTACTTC; CDR3: CASSNGGLPDGEQYF
size: .; V: TRBV28; J: TRBJ1-1; length: 15; D: .; DNA: TGTGCCAGCAGGGTATCCCCAGGGGCAGGGACTGAAGCTTTCTTT; CDR3: CASRVSPGAGTEAFF
size: .; V: TRBV10-3; J: TRBJ2-3; length: 11; D: .; DNA: TGTGCCATCAGTTTAAAGGATACGCAGTATTTT; CDR3: CAISLKDTQYF
size: .; V: TRBV27; J: TRBJ2-1; length: 17; D: .; DNA: TGTGCCAGCAGTGCCCACAGGGTGGAGCCCTCCTACAATGAGCAGTTCTTC; CDR3: CASSAHRVEPSYNEQFF
size: .; V: TRBV18; J: TRBJ2-3; length: 13; D: .; DNA: TGTGCCAGCTCACCGGGAACGACAGATACGCAGTATTTT; CDR3: CASSPGTTDTQYF
size: .; V: TRBV5-1; J: TRBJ2-5; length: 13; D: .; DNA: TGCGCCAGCAGCTTTGGGTGGGAAGAGACCCAGTACTTC; CDR3: CASSFGWEETQYF
size: .; V: TRBV18; J: TRBJ1-2; length: 14; D: TRBD1; DNA: TGTGCCAGCTCACCACCGGGACAGGACTATGGCTACACCTTC; CDR3: CASSPPGQDYGYTF
size: few; V: TRBV10-3; J: TRBJ1-6; length: 16; D: .; DNA: TGTGCCATCAGTGAGTCCCCGGGACCGGAATATTCACCCCTCCACTTT; CDR3: CAISESPGPEYSPLHF
size: once; V: TRBV14; J: TRBJ1-1; length: 13; D: TRBD1; DNA: TGTGCCAGCAGCCTATACAGGGGGGCTGAAGCTTTCTTT; CDR3: CASSLYRGAEAFF
size: .; V: TRBV11-2; J: TRBJ2-1; length: 18; D: TRBD2; DNA: TGTGCCAGCAGCTGGGGGCCCGGCTCTGGGACTAGCGGATCCGAGCAGTTCTTC; CDR3: CASSWGPGSGTSGSEQFF
size: .; V: TRBV4-2; J: TRBJ2-5; length: 16; D: TRBD2; DNA: TGTGCCAGCAGCCAAAGACTAGCGGGAGGGCCGGAGACCCAGTACTTC; CDR3: CASSQRLAGGPETQYF
size: .; V: TRBV12-5; J: TRBJ2-7; length: 14; D: .; DNA: TGTGCTAGTGGTCCCCTCGGGGTGGGGTACGAGCAGTACTTC; CDR3: CASGPLGVGYEQYF
size: once; V: TRBV20-1; J: TRBJ2-1; length: 10; D: .; DNA: TGCAGTGCTAGCTACAATGAGCAGTTCTTC; CDR3: CSASYNEQFF
size: .; V: TRBV5-6; J: TRBJ2-7; length: 13; D: TRBD1; DNA: TGTGCCAGCAGCCCCGGACAGGCCATAAGGCAGTACTTC; CDR3: CASSPGQAIRQYF
size: .; V: TRBV6-5; J: TRBJ2-7; length: 13; D: .; DNA: TGTGCCAGCACGGGCGGGGCTCCAGGCGAGCAGTACTTC; CDR3: CASTGGAPGEQYF
size: .; V: TRBV28; J: TRBJ2-7; length: 16; D: TRBD2; DNA: TGTGCCAGCAGTTTAGCGGGAGCCTACCGTTATTACGAGCAGTACTTC; CDR3: CASSLAGAYRYYEQYF
size: .; V: TRBV5-4; J: TRBJ2-5; length: 14; D: .; DNA: TGTGCCAGCAGCCTCAAACCAGGGCAAGAGACCCAGTACTTC; CDR3: CASSLKPGQETQYF
size: .; V: TRBV10-2; J: TRBJ2-1; length: 14; D: .; DNA: TGCGCCAGCAGTCAGAGGGGGGGCCACAATGAGCAGTTCTTC; CDR3: CASSQRGGHNEQFF
size: .; V: TRBV2; J: TRBJ2-3; length: 15; D: .; DNA: TGTGCCAGCCCCAGGGAATCGTCTAGCACAGATACGCAGTATTTT; CDR3: CASPRESSSTDTQYF
size: .; V: TRBV11-2; J: TRBJ2-3; length: 16; D: TRBD2; DNA: TGTGCCAGCAGCTCGCCGGGACTAGCACCCATAGATACGCAGTATTTT; CDR3: CASSSPGLAPIDTQYF
size: .; V: TRBV4-2; J: TRBJ2-7; length: 13; D: .; DNA: TGTGCCAGCAGCCGGGACGGTTCCTACGAGCAGTACTTC; CDR3: CASSRDGSYEQYF
size: .; V: TRBV5-1; J: TRBJ2-1; length: 19; D: TRBD2; DNA: TGCGCCAGCAGCTTGTATGGGACTAGCGGGAGCCTCTCCTACAATGAGCAGTTCTTC; CDR3: CASSLYGTSGSLSYNEQFF
size: .; V: TRBV6-5; J: TRBJ2-4; length: 14; D: .; DNA: TGTGCCAGCAGATGGCCCGGGCGGGAAAACATTCAGTACTTC; CDR3: CASRWPGRENIQYF
size: .; V: TRBV29-1; J: TRBJ1-1; length: 13; D: TRBD1; DNA: TGCAGCGTTGTGACAGGGTTGAACACTGAAGCTTTCTTT; CDR3: CSVVTGLNTEAFF
size: .; V: TRBV3-1/TRBV3-2; J: TRBJ2-5; length: 14; D: TRBD1; DNA: TGTGCCAGCAGCCAACAGGGGGCGCAAGAGACCCAGTACTTC; CDR3: CASSQQGAQETQYF
size: .; V: TRBV29-1; J: TRBJ2-5; length: 13; D: TRBD1; DNA: TGCAGCGCCGGTACGGACAGGAGGGAGACCCAGTACTTC; CDR3: CSAGTDRRETQYF
size: .; V: TRBV4-1; J: TRBJ1-4; length: 17; D: TRBD1; DNA: TGCGCCAGCAGCCAAGATCCTTCGGGACAGGGCGGCGAAAAACTGTTTTTT; CDR3: CASSQDPSGQGGEKLFF
size: .; V: TRBV28; J: TRBJ2-7; length: 15; D: .; DNA: TGTGCCAGCAGTGCCACTGCAAGGCCACGGAGCGAGCAGTACTTC; CDR3: CASSATARPRSEQYF
size: .; V: TRBV15; J: TRBJ1-6; length: 15; D: TRBD1; DNA: TGTGCCACCAGCAGGGACAGGGCTGATAATTCACCCCTCCACTTT; CDR3: CATSRDRADNSPLHF
size: .; V: TRBV7-9; J: TRBJ1-6; length: 15; D: .; DNA: TGTGCCAGCAGCTTAGGTGGGGGGCTGTATTCACCCCTCCACTTT; CDR3: CASSLGGGLYSPLHF
size: few; V: TRBV7-3; J: TRBJ2-5; length: 16; D: TRBD1; DNA: TGTGCCAGCAGCTTAGGTCGGACAGGGTACCAAGAGACCCAGTACTTC; CDR3: CASSLGRTGYQETQYF
size: once; V: TRBV2; J: TRBJ1-1; length: 12; D: .; DNA: TGTGCCAGCAGTGTGATTGGCACTGAAGCTTTCTTT; CDR3: CASSVIGTEAFF
size: .; V: TRBV4-1; J: TRBJ2-2; length: 16; D: TRBD2; DNA: TGCGCCAGCAGCCCATTTAGCGGGAGGGCCACCGGGGAGCTGTTTTTT; CDR3: CASSPFSGRATGELFF
size: .; V: TRBV28; J: TRBJ2-7; length: 13; D: .; DNA: TGTGCCAGGGGCCAAGCGGGTCGGGGCGAGCAGTACTTC; CDR3: CARGQAGRGEQYF
size: .; V: TRBV19; J: TRBJ1-1; length: 14; D: .; DNA: TGTGCCAGTAGCCACCGCTCGGTGGCAGCTGAAGCTTTCTTT; CDR3: CASSHRSVAAEAFF
size: .; V: TRBV6-4; J: TRBJ1-1; length: 13; D: .; DNA: TGTGCCAGCAGTGACCGGGACAACACTGAAGCTTTCTTT; CDR3: CASSDRDNTEAFF